This TCR beta chain was identified in a study of CD8 T cells in Susac syndrome. The CDR3 loop spans 16 amino acids. The V segment lost 4 bases and the J segment 7 bases; nucleotides outside the gene matches: 10. CDR1 and CDR2 from the germline V gene are SEHNR and FQNEAQ (reference sequence). The authors reverse transcribed 0.5 to 1 ug RNA with random hexamers. Amplification of TCR beta CDR3 spanned 54 Vbeta and 13 Jbeta via immunoSEQ multiplex PCR. TCRdb redid the calling of the immunoSEQ multiplex PCR reads with MiXCR, one entry per CDR3 protein. The sample includes about 250,000 distinct CDR3 sequences, 93% of them seen just once.

This chain connects TRBV7-9 to TRBJ1-6, with 7 bases fitting TRBD1. This sequence originates from a human donor with multiple sclerosis. Specimen: CD4+ T cells from PBMCs. The DNA of the CDR3 is TGTGCCAGCAGCTGGGCGACAGGGACGAACAATTCACCCCTCCACTTT. This encodes CASSWATGTNNSPLHF. Full variable domain (outside the CDR3, taken from reference TRBV7-9 and TRBJ1-6): DTGVSQNPRHKITKRGQNVTFRCDPISEHNRLYWYRQTLGQGPEFLTYFQNEAQLEKSRLLSDRFSAERPKGSFSTLEIQRTEQGDSAMYLCASSWATGTNNSPLHFGNGTRLTVT.